This TCR beta chain was documented in a study of blood T cell repertoires in COVID-19. Study-level information: The United States, Italy and Spain provided the acute and convalescent COVID-19 samples. Sources were T cells, B-cell-depleted T cells, or PBMCs; the material itself was cDNA or gDNA.

V dropped 3 bases and J dropped 4 bases, with 11 bases sitting between them. The CDR3 loop spans 15 amino acids. Germline V gene lookup returns CDR1 SGDLS and CDR2 YYNGEE. The authors' processing: Reference gene primer amplification gave estimated nucleated cell counts. The table came from immunoSEQ multiplex PCR; TCRdb's copy has only in-frame clones and leaves some out. The DNA gave D and trimming, while V, J and clone size come from that table. The data contain around 300,000 clones, approximately 83% of them singletons. The sequencing sample was made of peripheral blood. The chain employs TRBV9 and TRBJ2-6, with D maybe TRBD1 (5 bases). This TCR was recovered from a woman aged 70-85 years with acute or convalescent COVID-19. CDR3 bases: TGTGCCAGCAGCGCAGGGTCCTGGGGGGCCAACGTCCTGACTTTC. Amino acid sequence: CASSAGSWGANVLTF.